The text below deals with one TCR beta chain. Its cognate antigen is unknown. Vbeta (60) and Jbeta (13) primers were used in the PCR. Assay used: immunoSEQ multiplex PCR; TCRdb lists only in-frame clones, some missing. Of under 200,000 clones in the sample, roughly 88% were seen once. Germline CDR1 MNHEY, CDR2 SMNVEV (reference sequence). The V end was cut by 0 bases, the J end by 1 base, with 6 bases between. The length of the CDR3 is 14 residues. These data belong to a study of cytomegalovirus exposure and HLA in healthy donors. Study background: Findings of an earlier analysis included roughly 120 million unique TCR beta sequences from some 180 million T cells. Findings and caveats of the study: Under in vitro conditions, a few CMV-associated chains were confirmed as specific for CMV antigens.

This receptor was identified in a man in his forties or fifties in good health and CMV-seropositive. The specimen was PBMCs. The V and J genes are TRBV27 and TRBJ1-1; D is undetermined. Here the CDR3 DNA reads TGTGCCAGCAGTTTATCGTTCAGGAACACTGAAGCTTTCTTT. The encoded protein is CASSLSFRNTEAFF.